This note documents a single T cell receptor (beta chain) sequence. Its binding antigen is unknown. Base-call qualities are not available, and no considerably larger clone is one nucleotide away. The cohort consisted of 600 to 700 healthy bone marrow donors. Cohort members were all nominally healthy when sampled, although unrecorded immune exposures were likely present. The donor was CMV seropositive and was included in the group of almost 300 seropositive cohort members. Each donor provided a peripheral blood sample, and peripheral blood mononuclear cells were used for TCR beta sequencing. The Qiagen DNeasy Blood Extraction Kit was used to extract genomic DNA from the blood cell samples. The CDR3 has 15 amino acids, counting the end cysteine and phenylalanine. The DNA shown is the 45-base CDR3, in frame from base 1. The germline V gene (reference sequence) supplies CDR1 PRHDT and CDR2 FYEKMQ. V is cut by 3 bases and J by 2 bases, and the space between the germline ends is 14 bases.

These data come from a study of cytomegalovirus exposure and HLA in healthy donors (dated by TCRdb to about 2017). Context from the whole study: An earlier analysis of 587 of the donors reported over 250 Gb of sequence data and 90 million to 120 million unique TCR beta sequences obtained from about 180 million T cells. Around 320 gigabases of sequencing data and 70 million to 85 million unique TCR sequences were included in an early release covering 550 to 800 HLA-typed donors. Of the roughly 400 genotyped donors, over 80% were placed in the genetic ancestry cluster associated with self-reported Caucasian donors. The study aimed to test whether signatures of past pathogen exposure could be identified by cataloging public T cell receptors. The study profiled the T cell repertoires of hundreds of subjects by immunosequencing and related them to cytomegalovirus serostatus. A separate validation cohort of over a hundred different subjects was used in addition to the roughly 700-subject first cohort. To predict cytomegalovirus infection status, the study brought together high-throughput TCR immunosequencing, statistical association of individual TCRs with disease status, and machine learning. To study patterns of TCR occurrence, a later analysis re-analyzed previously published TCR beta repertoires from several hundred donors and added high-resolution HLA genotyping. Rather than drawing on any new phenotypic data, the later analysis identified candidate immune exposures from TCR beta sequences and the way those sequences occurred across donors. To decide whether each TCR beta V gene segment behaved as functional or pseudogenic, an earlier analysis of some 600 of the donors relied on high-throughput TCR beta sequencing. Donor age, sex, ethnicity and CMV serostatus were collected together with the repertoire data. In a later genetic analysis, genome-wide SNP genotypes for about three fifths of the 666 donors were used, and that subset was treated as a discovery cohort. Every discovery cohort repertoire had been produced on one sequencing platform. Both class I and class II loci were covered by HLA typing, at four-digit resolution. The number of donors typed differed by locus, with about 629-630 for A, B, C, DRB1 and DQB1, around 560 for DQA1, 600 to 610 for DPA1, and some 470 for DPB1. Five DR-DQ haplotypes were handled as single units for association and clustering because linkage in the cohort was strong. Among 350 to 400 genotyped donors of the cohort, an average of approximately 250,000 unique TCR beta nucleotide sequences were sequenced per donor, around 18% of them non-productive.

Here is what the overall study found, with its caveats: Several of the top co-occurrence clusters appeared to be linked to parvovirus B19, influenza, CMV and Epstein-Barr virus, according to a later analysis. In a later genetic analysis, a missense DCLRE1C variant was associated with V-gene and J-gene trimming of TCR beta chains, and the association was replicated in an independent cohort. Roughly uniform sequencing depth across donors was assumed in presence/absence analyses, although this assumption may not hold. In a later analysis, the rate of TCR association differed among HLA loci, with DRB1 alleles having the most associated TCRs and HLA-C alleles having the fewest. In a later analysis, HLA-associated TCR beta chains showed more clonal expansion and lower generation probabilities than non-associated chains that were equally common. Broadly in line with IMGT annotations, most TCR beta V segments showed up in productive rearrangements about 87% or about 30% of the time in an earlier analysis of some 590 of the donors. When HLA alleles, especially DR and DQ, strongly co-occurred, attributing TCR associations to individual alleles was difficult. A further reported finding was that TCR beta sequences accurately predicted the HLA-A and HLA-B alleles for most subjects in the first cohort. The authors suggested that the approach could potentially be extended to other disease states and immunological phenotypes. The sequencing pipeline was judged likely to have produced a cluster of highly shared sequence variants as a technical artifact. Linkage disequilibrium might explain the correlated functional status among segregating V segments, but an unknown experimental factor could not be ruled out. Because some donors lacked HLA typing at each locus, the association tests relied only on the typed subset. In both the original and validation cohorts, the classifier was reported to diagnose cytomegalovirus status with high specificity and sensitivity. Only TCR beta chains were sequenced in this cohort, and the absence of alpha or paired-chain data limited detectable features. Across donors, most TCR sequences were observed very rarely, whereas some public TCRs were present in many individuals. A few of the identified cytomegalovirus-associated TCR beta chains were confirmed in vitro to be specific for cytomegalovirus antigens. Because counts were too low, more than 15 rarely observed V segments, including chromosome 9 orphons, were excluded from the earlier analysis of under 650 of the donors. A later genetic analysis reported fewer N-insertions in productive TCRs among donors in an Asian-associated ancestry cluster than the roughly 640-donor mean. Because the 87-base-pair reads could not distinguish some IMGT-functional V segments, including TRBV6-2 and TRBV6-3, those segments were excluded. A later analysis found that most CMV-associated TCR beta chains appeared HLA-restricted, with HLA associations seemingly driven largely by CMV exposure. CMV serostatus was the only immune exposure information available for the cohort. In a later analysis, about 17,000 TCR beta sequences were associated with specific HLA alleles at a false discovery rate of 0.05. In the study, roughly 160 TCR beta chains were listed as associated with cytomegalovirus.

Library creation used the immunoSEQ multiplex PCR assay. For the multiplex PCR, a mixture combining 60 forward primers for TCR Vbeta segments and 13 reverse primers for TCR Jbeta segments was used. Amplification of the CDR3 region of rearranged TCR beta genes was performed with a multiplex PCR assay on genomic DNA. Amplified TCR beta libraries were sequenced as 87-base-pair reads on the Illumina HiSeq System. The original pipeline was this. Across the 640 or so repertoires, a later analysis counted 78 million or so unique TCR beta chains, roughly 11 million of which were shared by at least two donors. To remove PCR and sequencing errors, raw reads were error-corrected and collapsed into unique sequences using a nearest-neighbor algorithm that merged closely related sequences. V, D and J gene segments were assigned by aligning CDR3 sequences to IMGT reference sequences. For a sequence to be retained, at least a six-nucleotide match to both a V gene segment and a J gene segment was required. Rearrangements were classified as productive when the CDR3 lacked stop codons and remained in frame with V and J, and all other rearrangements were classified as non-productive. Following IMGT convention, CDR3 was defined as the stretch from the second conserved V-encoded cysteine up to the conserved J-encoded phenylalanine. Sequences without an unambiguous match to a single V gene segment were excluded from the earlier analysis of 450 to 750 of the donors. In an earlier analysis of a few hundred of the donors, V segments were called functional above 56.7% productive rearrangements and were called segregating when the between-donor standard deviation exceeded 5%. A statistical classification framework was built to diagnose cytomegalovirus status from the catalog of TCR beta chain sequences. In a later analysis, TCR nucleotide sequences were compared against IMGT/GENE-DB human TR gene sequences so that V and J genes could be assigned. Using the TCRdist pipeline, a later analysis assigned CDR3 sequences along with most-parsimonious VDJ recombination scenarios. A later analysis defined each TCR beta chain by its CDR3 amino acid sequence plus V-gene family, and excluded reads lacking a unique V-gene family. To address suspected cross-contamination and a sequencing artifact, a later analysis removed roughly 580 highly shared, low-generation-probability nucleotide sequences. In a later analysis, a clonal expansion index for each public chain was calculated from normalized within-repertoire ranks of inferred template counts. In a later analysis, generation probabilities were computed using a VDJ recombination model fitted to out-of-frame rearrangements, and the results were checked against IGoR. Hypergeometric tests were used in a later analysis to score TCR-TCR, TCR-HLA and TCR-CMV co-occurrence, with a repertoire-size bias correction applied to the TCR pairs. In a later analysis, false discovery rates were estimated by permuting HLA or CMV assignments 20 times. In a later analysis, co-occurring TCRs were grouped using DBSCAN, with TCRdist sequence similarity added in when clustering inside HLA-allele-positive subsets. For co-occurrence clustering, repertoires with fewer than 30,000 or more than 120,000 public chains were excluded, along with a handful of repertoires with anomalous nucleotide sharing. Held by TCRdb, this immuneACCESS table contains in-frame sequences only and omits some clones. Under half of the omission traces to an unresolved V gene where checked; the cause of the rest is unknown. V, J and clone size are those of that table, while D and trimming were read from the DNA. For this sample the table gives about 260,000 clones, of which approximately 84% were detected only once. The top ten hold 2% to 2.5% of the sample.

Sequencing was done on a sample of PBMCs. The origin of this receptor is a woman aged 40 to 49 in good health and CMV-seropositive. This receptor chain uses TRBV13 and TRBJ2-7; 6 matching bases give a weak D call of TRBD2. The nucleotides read TGTGCCAGCAGCTTGACCGGGACTCAAACCTACGAGCAGTACTTC. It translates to CASSLTGTQTYEQYF.